The 7 T cell receptor beta chains below all came from one sample that was sequenced in a study of T-cell reconstitution after alpha-beta-depleted transplantation in children (dated by TCRdb to about 2016). The library came from PCR. Sequencing was performed on an Illumina HiSeq 2500. Molecular barcoding was employed in the preparation of TCR libraries, with unique molecular identifiers being used to normalize TCRbeta repertoire quantification. The public reads were reprocessed in TCRdb via fastp at Q25 and MiXCR, keeping in-frame beta chains. One record per CDR3 amino acid sequence lists the most common genes and DNA. A total of approximately 590,000 distinct CDR3 sequences appear in this sample, 10% of them only once. The ten most abundant clones make up roughly 4% of the sample. Sequencing was performed on PBMCs from the stem cell graft donor, taken from the stem cell graft. The receptors stem from a human donor who donated a stem cell graft to a child with acute myeloid leukemia.

This chain uses TRBV5-1 with TRBJ2-5; D call uncertain. V lost 0 bases, J lost 3 bases, and 15 bases lay in between. The germline gives CDR1 SGHRS, CDR2 YFSETQ. This CDR3 spans 16 amino acids. CDR3 bases: TGCGCCAGCAGCTTGGACGGCACTATTCCTAAAGAGACCCAGTACTTC. As protein: CASSLDGTIPKETQYF. The full variable domain, rest sourced from reference TRBV5-1 and TRBJ2-5, is KAGVTQTPRYLIKTRGQQVTLSCSPISGHRSVSWYQQTPGQGLQFLFEYFSETQRNKGNFPGRFSGRQFSNSRSEMNVSTLELGDSALYLCASSLDGTIPKETQYFGPGTRLLVL.

There are a few counts of this clonotype. V is TRBV6-2 or TRBV6-3 and J is TRBJ2-7, with D maybe TRBD1 (5 bases). Germline V CDR1 and CDR2: MNHEY, SVGEGT. Trimming cost V 6 bases and J 4 bases, with 13 bases left between them. CDR3 length equals 13 residues. The CDR3: CASREPAGYEQYF. The DNA for the CDR3 is TGTGCCAGCAGGGAACCCGCAGGGTACGAGCAGTACTTC.

The chain couples TRBV29-1 to TRBJ1-1, with no clear D. Germline loops: CDR1 SQVTM, CDR2 ANQGSEA. The length of the CDR3 is 13 residues. V dropped 3 bases and J dropped 2 bases, with 10 bases sitting between them. CDR3 nucleotides: TGCAGCGTTGAGTATTCAGCCAACACTGAAGCTTTCTTT. Its protein product is CSVEYSANTEAFF.

This clonotype showed up many times. The genes are TRBV29-1 and TRBJ1-4; TRBD1 aligns across 10 bases. The ends lost 6 bases at V and 7 bases at J; junction bases unmatched: 11. The CDR3 extends over 15 amino acids. Looked up from germline, CDR1 is SQVTM and CDR2 is ANQGSEA. The CDR3 DNA sequence: TGCAGCGTCACCCGGGACAGGGGCAGGATTGAAAAACTGTTTTTT. This translates into CSVTRDRGRIEKLFF.

This clonotype was found a few times. The DNA for the CDR3 is TGCAGTGCTAGGTTCGAGGGACTAGCGGGAGGCCGATTAGGGACCCAGTACTTC. Protein sequence: CSARFEGLAGGRLGTQYF. The chain carries TRBV20-1 and TRBJ2-5; 15 nucleotides line up with TRBD2. Germline trimming cut 3 bases from V and 7 bases from J; bases unmatched to any gene: 15. Germline V CDR1 and CDR2: DFQATT, SNEGSKA (reference sequence). CDR3 length equals 18 residues.

This clonotype came up a few times. The gene calls are TRBV5-1 and TRBJ2-7, with D hard to call. Trimming stripped 0 bases from V and 3 bases from J, with 16 bases between. This CDR3 is built from 16 residues. Germline V lookup: CDR1 SGHRS, CDR2 YFSETQ. CDR3 protein: CASSLAGGPQNYEQYF. The CDR3 DNA reads TGCGCCAGCAGCTTGGCCGGTGGACCCCAAAACTACGAGCAGTACTTC.

The chain is built from TRBV29-1 and TRBJ2-7; tentatively, D is TRBD2 (5 bases). V lost 6 bases to trimming and J lost 0 bases, with 18 bases between them. CDR3 size: 15 residues. Germline CDR1 is SQVTM and CDR2 is ANQGSEA. The CDR3 nucleotides read TGCAGCGTCGCGACACTAGGGTGGAGCTCCTACGAGCAGTACTTC. Its translation is CSVATLGWSSYEQYF.